This T cell receptor (beta chain) came from a study of blood T cell repertoires in COVID-19. As processed by the authors: By means of reference gene primer amplification, nucleated cell counts were estimated. Method: immunoSEQ multiplex PCR; TCRdb's copy keeps in-frame clones and lacks some. The V and J calls and clone size are taken from that table; D and trimming were inferred from the DNA. This sample yields tens of thousands of clones, of which roughly 84% are seen a single time; approximately 5% belongs to the top ten. Germline V gene data show CDR1 as SGHTA and CDR2 as FQGNSA. Trimming stripped 1 base from V and 0 bases from J, with 11 bases between. The CDR3 extends over 16 amino acids.

The sequencing input was peripheral blood. The sequence came from an elderly woman with acute or convalescent COVID-19. The chain recombines TRBV7-2 with TRBJ2-3, with a possible D match to TRBD1 (5 bases). CDR3 sequence reads: CASSLGTQYSTDTQYF. The DNA for the CDR3 is TGTGCCAGCAGCTTAGGGACACAGTACAGCACAGATACGCAGTATTTT.